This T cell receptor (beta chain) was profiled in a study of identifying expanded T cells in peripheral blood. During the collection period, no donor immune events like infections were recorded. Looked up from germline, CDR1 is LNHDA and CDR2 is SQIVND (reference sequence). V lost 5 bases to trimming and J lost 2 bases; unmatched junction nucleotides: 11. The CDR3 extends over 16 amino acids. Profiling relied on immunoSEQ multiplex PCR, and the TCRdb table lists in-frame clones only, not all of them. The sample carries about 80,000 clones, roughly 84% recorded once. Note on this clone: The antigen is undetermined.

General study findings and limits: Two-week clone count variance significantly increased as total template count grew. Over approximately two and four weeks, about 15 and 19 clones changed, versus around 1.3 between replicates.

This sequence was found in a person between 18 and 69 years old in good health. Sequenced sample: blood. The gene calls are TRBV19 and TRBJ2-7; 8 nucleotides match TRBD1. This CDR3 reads CASSLTFGQGTYEQYF. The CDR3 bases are TGTGCCAGTAGTCTCACTTTCGGACAGGGAACCTACGAGCAGTACTTC. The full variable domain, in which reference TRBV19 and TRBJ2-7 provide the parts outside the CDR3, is DGGITQSPKYLFRKEGQNVTLSCEQNLNHDAMYWYRQDPGQGLRLIYYSQIVNDFQKGDIAEGYSVSREKKESFPLTVTSAQKNPTAFYLCASSLTFGQGTYEQYFGPGTRLTVT.